This passage covers 2 T cell receptor beta chains from one sample sequenced in a study of cytomegalovirus exposure and HLA in healthy donors. The PCR made use of 60 Vbeta and 13 Jbeta primers. Using immunoSEQ multiplex PCR, the repertoire was profiled, and TCRdb retains in-frame clones only, with some absent. Among about 180,000 clones listed, over 70% were seen once. The sample consisted of PBMCs. The receptors shown here come from a male donor in good health and CMV-seronegative.

V gene TRBV27 combines with J gene TRBJ1-3; D gene ambiguous. CDR1 and CDR2 (germline): MNHEY, SMNVEV (reference sequence). The CDR3 length is 14 residues. Trimming pared 2 bases from V and 0 bases from J, leaving 5 bases between. DNA for the CDR3: TGTGCCAGCAGTTTAGGCCACTCTGGAAACACCATATATTTT. As protein: CASSLGHSGNTIYF.

This rearrangement joins TRBV9 to TRBJ2-1, with 10 bases identical to TRBD2. The germline V gene has CDR1 SGDLS and CDR2 YYNGEE. This CDR3 spans 15 amino acids. Trimming removed 0 bases from V and 5 bases from J; junction bases left unmatched: 2. The CDR3 DNA reads TGTGCCAGCAGCGTAGGGACTAGCGGAGACAATGAGCAGTTCTTC. Translating it yields CASSVGTSGDNEQFF.